These 9 T cell receptor beta chains were sequenced from one sample in a study of T cells in Graves' hyperthyroidism and ophthalmopathy. Researchers took RNA transcripts and amplified the TCR beta CDR3 regions from them. Initially, a first-round RT-PCR of the TCR CDR3 employed the HTBI primer set. TCRdb reprocessed the multiplex PCR reads via MiXCR and lists one record per CDR3 protein. The table shows roughly 800,000 distinct CDR3 sequences, with approximately 40% occurring only once. The material sequenced was blood. The source of these receptors is a man younger than 35 with Graves' hyperthyroidism.

This clonotype was seen at least ten times. The V call is TRBV9, the J call TRBJ1-1, with a tentative D call TRBD1 (6 bases). This CDR3 comprises 13 residues. Germline V gives CDR1 SGDLS, CDR2 YYNGEE. Trimming removed 6 bases from V and 1 base from J, with 10 bases in between. The chain's CDR3 is CASKGVGNTEAFF. In nucleotides, the CDR3 is TGTGCCAGCAAGGGGGTGGGGAACACTGAAGCTTTCTTT.

In this sample, this clonotype turned up many times. V usage is TRBV2 and J usage is TRBJ1-3; no clear D gene. The CDR3 has 15 amino acids. Germline V gene lookup returns CDR1 SNHLY and CDR2 FYNNEI. Trimming took off 3 bases at V and 0 bases at J, with 9 bases between the two ends. This chain's CDR3 is CASSDLEGSGNTIYF. CDR3 sequence (DNA): TGTGCCAGCAGTGATCTGGAGGGCTCTGGAAACACCATATATTTT.

V is TRBV29-1 and J is TRBJ1-1; D remains ambiguous. The CDR3 extends over 12 amino acids. CDR1 and CDR2 from the germline V gene are SQVTM and ANQGSEA. V was pared by 2 bases and J by 7 bases, with 11 bases between. The CDR3 loop reads CSVEFGNREAFF. For the CDR3, the DNA is TGCAGCGTTGAATTCGGCAATCGTGAAGCTTTCTTT.

This clonotype has more than one count but fewer than ten. The chain has TRBV2 and TRBJ2-2; tentatively, D is TRBD1 (6 bases). The germline V gene encodes CDR1 SNHLY and CDR2 FYNNEI. CDR3 length equals 14 residues. Trimming took off 5 bases at V and 6 bases at J, with 13 bases between the two ends. The CDR3, as DNA: TGTGCCAGCAGTCCCGAGGGGGTCCCCGGGGAGCTGTTTTTT. Translating gives CASSPEGVPGELFF.

The chain couples TRBV9 to TRBJ1-2; possible D gene TRBD1, 5 bases. CDR1 is SGDLS and CDR2 is YYNGEE in the germline V gene. The length of the CDR3 is 14 residues. The V end lost 4 bases, the J end lost 5 bases, and 15 bases lay between the germline ends. Here the CDR3 reads CASSPGEVVYGYTF. CDR3 in DNA: TGTGCCAGCAGCCCGGGGGAGGTTGTATATGGCTACACCTTC. The variable domain in full, completed from reference TRBV9 and TRBJ1-2, reads DSGVTQTPKHLITATGQRVTLRCSPRSGDLSVYWYQQSLDQGLQFLIQYYNGEERAKGNILERFSAQQFPDLHSELNLSSLELGDSALYFCASSPGEVVYGYTFGSGTRLTVV.

Points on this clonotype: The conserved phenylalanine or tryptophan normally closing the CDR3 is absent here, so this likely arose from a read error. The gene calls are TRBV5-1 and TRBJ1-1; maybe TRBD1 (5 bases). Germline V gene data show CDR1 as SGHRS and CDR2 as YFSETQ. This CDR3 spans 13 amino acids. Trimming pared 0 bases from V and 5 bases from J, leaving 8 bases between. The CDR3 protein is CASSLAGFTEAFL. The CDR3 nucleotides are TGCGCCAGCAGCTTGGCAGGGTTTACTGAAGCTTTCCTT.

This chain joins TRBV5-4 and TRBJ1-1, with 8 positions matching TRBD1. This CDR3 comprises 15 residues. J gave up 11 bases and V 4 bases, and 16 bases lay outside the gene matches. Germline CDR1 and CDR2: SGHNT and YYREEE (reference sequence). The CDR3 coding sequence is TGTGCCAGCAGCGTCGAAGGACAGGGTAGTAGGATGGCTTTCTTT. Protein product: CASSVEGQGSRMAFF.

This clonotype was counted many times. This sequence joins TRBV5-1 and TRBJ2-7, with 10 positions matching TRBD1. After removal of 4 bases from V and 3 bases from J, the junction contained 4 bases not matched to a gene. This CDR3 comprises 14 residues. CDR1 SGHRS and CDR2 YFSETQ come from the germline V gene. The CDR3 loop is CASSTGTGVYEQYF. CDR3 DNA: TGCGCCAGCAGCACCGGGACAGGGGTCTACGAGCAGTACTTC.

In this sample, this clonotype turned up a few times. This chain joins TRBV19 and TRBJ2-6, with TRBD1 matching over 10 bases. Germline CDR1 LNHDA, CDR2 SQIVND (reference sequence). With V trimmed by 3 bases and J by 4 bases, 9 bases remained unmatched. This CDR3 spans 18 amino acids. Here the CDR3 reads CASSMSSDRGPGANVLTF. CDR3 nucleotides: TGTGCCAGTAGTATGAGCTCCGACAGGGGGCCCGGGGCCAACGTCCTGACTTTC.